Below are 28 T cell receptor beta chains sequenced from a single sample in a study of monozygotic twins with inflammatory bowel disease. TCRdb reprocessed the 5' RACE reads and keeps a single row for each CDR3 protein, giving no DNA. The sample has around 370,000 distinct CDR3 sequences; the top ten hold 2.5% to 3%. The sequencing input was blood. Receptors originate from a human donor with ulcerative colitis or Crohn's disease, or a healthy co-twin of an affected twin (not recorded which).

This chain links TRBV7-8 with TRBJ2-3; TCRdb selects TRBD1, and the lack of DNA leaves this call unchecked. The CDR3 runs to 16 residues. Germline CDR1 is SGHVS and CDR2 is FQNEAQ. CDR3 amino acids: CVSSLAGGAQTDTQYF.

The J gene is TRBJ1-2, the V gene TRBV10-2. Germline lookup yields CDR1 WSHSY and CDR2 SAAADI. This CDR3 contains 13 residues. The CDR3 sequence is CASSEGPGGGYTF.

The chain joins TRBV20-1 to TRBJ1-2; TCRdb picks TRBD1, but there is no DNA to check that call. Germline V gene data show CDR1 as DFQATT and CDR2 as SNEGSKA (reference sequence). CDR3 length: 16 amino acids. CDR3 sequence reads: CSARRNRGSSNYGYTF.

The V call is TRBV6-6, the J call TRBJ2-7; TCRdb's D call, TRBD1, is unchecked because there is no DNA. The germline V gene has CDR1 MNHNY and CDR2 SVGAGI (reference sequence). The length of the CDR3 is 14 residues. The CDR3 sequence is CASTRQGSSYEQYF.

This chain connects TRBV20-1 to TRBJ1-2; the TCRdb D gene call, TRBD1, has no DNA to confirm it. In germline, CDR1 is DFQATT, CDR2 SNEGSKA (reference sequence). CDR3 size: 14 residues. CDR3 in amino acids: CSARDTGPDRGYTF.

The chain combines TRBV25-1 with TRBJ1-1; TCRdb picks TRBD1, but there is no DNA to check that call. The CDR3 sequence is 16 residues long. Germline CDR1 and CDR2: MGHDK and SYGVNS. The CDR3 is CASRATQGAGNTEAFF.

V is TRBV20-1 and J is TRBJ2-7; TCRdb designates TRBD1, a call that cannot be tested without DNA. This CDR3 spans 15 amino acids. CDR1 and CDR2 from the germline V gene are DFQATT and SNEGSKA (reference sequence). CDR3 amino acids: CSASTSGGFNYEQYF.

The chain has TRBV12-3 or TRBV12-4 and TRBJ2-7; checking the TCRdb D call of TRBD1 is not possible without DNA. The CDR3 spans 15 residues. This CDR3 is CASKPLGPKVGEQYF.

J is TRBJ1-6 and V is TRBV19; the TCRdb call, TRBD1, lacks DNA for checking. CDR3 size: 13 residues. CDR1 and CDR2 from the germline V gene are LNHDA and SQIVND (reference sequence). The chain's CDR3 is CASNDRIISPLHF.

The CDR3 loop is CASSRRPEKLFF. The chain recombines TRBV3-1 with TRBJ1-4. The germline V gene encodes CDR1 LGHDT and CDR2 YNNKEL (reference sequence). CDR3 size: 12 residues.

The chain links TRBV12-3 or TRBV12-4 to TRBJ1-5; without DNA, the TCRdb call of TRBD1 cannot be checked. CDR3 size: 15 residues. CDR3 loop: CASSLSQGGNQPQHF.

The gene calls are TRBV30 and TRBJ1-3. Germline CDR1 reads GTSNPN; CDR2 reads SVGIG (reference sequence). CDR3 length: 12 residues. The CDR3: CAWSFLGNTIYF. Combining the CDR3 with reference TRBV30 and TRBJ1-3 gives the whole variable domain SQTIHQWPATLVQPVGSPLSLECTVEGTSNPNLYWYRQAAGRGLQLLFYSVGIGQISSEVPQNLSASRPQDRQFILSSKKLLLSDSGFYLCAWSFLGNTIYFGEGSWLTVV.

V gene TRBV5-1 combines with J gene TRBJ2-7; TCRdb outputs TRBD1, but without DNA this stays unchecked. The CDR3 runs to 14 residues. Germline V gene data show CDR1 as SGHRS and CDR2 as YFSETQ. The CDR3 is CASSIGTAAYEQYF.

The rearrangement links TRBV5-1 to TRBJ2-1; checking the TCRdb D call of TRBD1 is not possible without DNA. This CDR3 region has 14 residues. The germline gives CDR1 SGHRS, CDR2 YFSETQ. The chain's CDR3 is CASSLFQGAGEQFF.

The chain is built from TRBV20-1 and TRBJ2-3; TCRdb names TRBD1, which stays unverified in the absence of DNA. This CDR3 has 14 amino acids. CDR1 is DFQATT and CDR2 is SNEGSKA in the germline V gene (reference sequence). The CDR3 protein is CSARGRGGTDTQYF.

The chain uses TRBV5-5 and TRBJ1-5; TCRdb outputs TRBD1, but without DNA this stays unchecked. In germline, CDR1 is SGHKS, CDR2 YYEKEE (reference sequence). The CDR3 spans 15 residues. CDR3 sequence: CASSPEGWFNQPQHF.

This chain connects TRBV6-4 to TRBJ2-1. The CDR3 has 13 amino acids. Per the germline V gene, CDR1 is MRHNA and CDR2 is SNTAGT. CDR3 region: CASSQETYNEQFF.

The chain employs TRBV7-2 and TRBJ2-1. CDR1 SGHTA and CDR2 FQGNSA come from the germline V gene. There are 13 residues in the CDR3. Here the CDR3 reads CASSLGLGYEQFF. Looking up the rest from reference TRBV7-2 and TRBJ2-1 gives the full variable domain: GAGVSQSPSNKVTEKGKDVELRCDPISGHTALYWYRQSLGQGLEFLIYFQGNSAPDKSGLPSDRFSAERTGGSVSTLTIQRTQQEDSAVYLCASSLGLGYEQFFGPGTRLTVL.

V is TRBV27 and J is TRBJ2-1; TCRdb proposes TRBD1, but this gene call is untestable without DNA. This CDR3 has 14 residues. Germline values: CDR1 MNHEY, CDR2 SMNVEV (reference sequence). CDR3: CASTLGSNYNEQFF.

This chain links TRBV9 with TRBJ2-3; lacking DNA, the TRBD1 call made by TCRdb goes unchecked. In germline, CDR1 is SGDLS, CDR2 YYNGEE. The CDR3 runs to 16 residues. The chain's CDR3 is CASSVPEGLSTDTQYF.

The chain is built from TRBV7-2 and TRBJ1-1. CDR1 and CDR2 from the germline V gene are SGHTA and FQGNSA. The CDR3 length is 14 residues. The CDR3 loop reads CASSLAASGLEAFF.

The gene calls are TRBV6-1 and TRBJ2-1; TCRdb designates TRBD1, a call that cannot be tested without DNA. Germline CDR1 MNHNS, CDR2 SASEGT. The CDR3 length is 19 residues. The CDR3 here is CASSQDAESLGGGRNEQFF.

The chain is built from TRBV5-1 and TRBJ1-3. The CDR3 spans 13 residues. CDR1 and CDR2 from the germline V gene are SGHRS and YFSETQ. CDR3 region: CASSAQGGDTIYF.

The chain carries TRBV12-3 or TRBV12-4 and TRBJ2-7; TCRdb proposes TRBD1, but this gene call is untestable without DNA. The CDR3 consists of 13 residues. The CDR3 sequence: CASTLGQNRGQYF.

This chain connects TRBV21-1 to TRBJ2-7; the D call from TCRdb, TRBD1, cannot be confirmed without DNA. TRBV21-1 is termed a pseudogene. The CDR3 covers 12 residues. The CDR3 is CARGQGRNEQYF.

The J gene is TRBJ2-5, the V gene TRBV19. This CDR3 spans 14 amino acids. Looked up from germline, CDR1 is LNHDA and CDR2 is SQIVND (reference sequence). The CDR3 here is CASSVGSFQETQYF.

The CDR3 region is CSARVLRDKGIGSQYF. This sequence joins TRBV20-1 and TRBJ2-3; no DNA is available, so the TRBD1 call from TCRdb remains unchecked. Germline V gives CDR1 DFQATT, CDR2 SNEGSKA (reference sequence). CDR3 length: 16 residues.

The rearrangement links TRBV7-2 to TRBJ1-5; absent DNA, TCRdb's TRBD1 call cannot be checked. The CDR3 runs to 16 residues. Germline CDR1 reads SGHTA; CDR2 reads FQGNSA. The chain's CDR3 is CASSLWTGGSNQPQHF.